This record covers a single TCR beta chain. The target antigen is unknown. The ends were cut back, 4 bases at V and 4 bases at J, with 10 bases in the middle. This CDR3 is 13 amino acids long. CDR1 is SGHTA, CDR2 FQGNSA, per germline. The entry originates in a study of T cell responses to AZD1222 COVID-19 vaccine. General observations from the study: White British people made up most donors, females outnumbered males, and clonal diversity was possibly underestimated. Spike-spanning, vaccine-associated CD4 TCRs were dominant at 160-218 and 743-854.

TCRdb keeps only in-frame clones here, not all; method: immunoSEQ multiplex PCR. The table records about 140,000 clones, approximately 90% of them present only once. Sequenced here: peripheral blood, sampled 28 days after the second AZD1222 dose. The J gene is TRBJ1-1, the V gene TRBV7-2; no firm D call. The origin of this receptor is an adult who received the AZD1222 COVID-19 vaccine. CDR3 nucleotide sequence: TGTGCCAGCAGCTCAGACGGTTCCACTGAAGCTTTCTTT. Residues: CASSSDGSTEAFF.